This is a list of T cell receptor beta chains from one sample in a study of breast tumors, draining lymph nodes, adjacent tissues. TCRdb reanalysed the multiplex PCR reads using MiXCR and keeps one entry per CDR3 protein. Of roughly 130,000 distinct CDR3 sequences listed, approximately 29% are singletons. The sample consisted of axillary lymph node tissue. Receptor source: a female donor with breast cancer. Some clones in this sample may be carry-over from other donors' samples. Both conserved end residues are part of each CDR3. The order of the fields is J gene, V gene, clone size, D gene, CDR3 protein, CDR3 DNA. A D gene is named only where the DNA matches it firmly. A clone size is listed for some rows: how often the clone was seen (once, few, many), or a class if it is expanded.

J: TRBJ2-7
V: TRBV2
size: many
D: -
CDR3: CASSEARQGPYEQYF
DNA: TGTGCCAGCAGTGAAGCAAGGCAGGGCCCCTACGAGCAGTACTTC

J: TRBJ1-1
V: TRBV20-1
size: many
D: -
CDR3: CSADQGGTEAFF
DNA: TGCAGTGCCGATCAAGGGGGGACTGAAGCTTTCTTT

J: TRBJ2-3
V: TRBV5-1
size: many
D: -
CDR3: CASSLEGATGTQYF
DNA: TGCGCCAGCAGCTTGGAAGGTGCGACAGGTACGCAGTATTTT

J: TRBJ1-6
V: TRBV28
size: many
D: -
CDR3: CASKVKESSYNSPLHF
DNA: TGTGCCAGCAAGGTGAAGGAGAGCTCCTATAATTCACCCCTCCACTTT

J: TRBJ2-1
V: TRBV6-5
size: -
D: -
CDR3: CASSRTPYNEQFF
DNA: TGTGCCAGCAGCAGGACACCTTACAATGAGCAGTTCTTC

J: TRBJ2-5
V: TRBV20-1
size: many
D: TRBD1
CDR3: CSAPGTGTQETQYF
DNA: TGCAGTGCTCCTGGGACAGGTACACAAGAGACCCAGTACTTC

J: TRBJ2-1
V: TRBV7-8
size: many
D: TRBD2
CDR3: CASSLVAGGPNEQFF
DNA: TGTGCCAGCAGCTTAGTGGCGGGGGGGCCCAATGAGCAGTTCTTC

J: TRBJ2-3
V: TRBV5-1
size: -
D: -
CDR3: CASRSSWTDFTDTQYF
DNA: TGCGCCAGCCGATCGTCGTGGACAGACTTCACAGATACGCAGTATTTT

J: TRBJ2-3
V: TRBV9
size: many
D: -
CDR3: CASSVAPGGAAQYF
DNA: TGTGCCAGCAGCGTAGCTCCGGGCGGGGCGGCGCAGTATTTT

J: TRBJ1-1
V: TRBV18
size: few
D: -
CDR3: CASSVQTGNTEAFF
DNA: TGTGCCAGCTCGGTCCAGACAGGGAACACTGAAGCTTTCTTT

J: TRBJ1-2
V: TRBV11-2
size: many
D: TRBD1
CDR3: CASSYGTAAVGYTF
DNA: TGTGCCAGCAGCTACGGGACAGCGGCAGTAGGCTACACCTTC

J: TRBJ1-3
V: TRBV7-6
size: many
D: -
CDR3: CASSLGSPHFSGNTIYF
DNA: TGTGCCAGCAGCTTAGGTAGCCCGCACTTCTCTGGAAACACCATATATTTT

J: TRBJ2-2
V: TRBV12-3/TRBV12-4
size: many
D: -
CDR3: CASSYNTGELFF
DNA: TGTGCCAGCAGCTATAACACCGGGGAGCTGTTTTTT

J: TRBJ1-2
V: TRBV12-5
size: -
D: -
CDR3: CASGQSANGYTF
DNA: TGTGCTAGTGGCCAATCGGCCAATGGCTACACCTTC

J: TRBJ2-2
V: TRBV7-2
size: -
D: -
CDR3: CASSYTPTGELFF
DNA: TGTGCCAGCAGCTACACACCCACCGGGGAGCTGTTTTTT

J: TRBJ2-3
V: TRBV20-1
size: once
D: TRBD2
CDR3: CSATGLAGGQDTQYF
DNA: TGCAGTGCTACGGGACTAGCGGGGGGCCAAGATACGCAGTATTTT

J: TRBJ2-7
V: TRBV29-1
size: -
D: -
CDR3: CSVEWGRRGEQYF
DNA: TGCAGCGTTGAATGGGGCCGACGGGGCGAGCAGTACTTC

J: TRBJ2-5
V: TRBV12-3/TRBV12-4
size: many
D: -
CDR3: CASSLRQVGQETQYF
DNA: TGTGCCAGCAGTTTAAGGCAGGTCGGTCAAGAGACCCAGTACTTC

J: TRBJ2-1
V: TRBV15
size: -
D: TRBD2
CDR3: CATSRAPTGTSNEQFF
DNA: TGTGCCACCAGCAGAGCCCCGACCGGGACTAGCAATGAGCAGTTCTTC

J: TRBJ2-6
V: TRBV6-5
size: -
D: -
CDR3: CASSRLGVKDEAF
DNA: TGTGCCAGCAGCAGACTGGGGGTGAAGGATGAAGCTTTC

J: TRBJ1-5
V: TRBV28
size: many
D: TRBD1
CDR3: CASSLLPGGNNQPQHF
DNA: TGTGCCAGCAGTTTGCTCCCAGGGGGCAACAATCAGCCCCAGCATTTT

J: TRBJ1-2
V: TRBV6-5
size: -
D: TRBD1
CDR3: CASSYSVTGGSLYGYTF
DNA: TGTGCCAGCAGTTACTCGGTGACAGGGGGATCCCTCTATGGCTACACCTTC

J: TRBJ2-2
V: TRBV28
size: many
D: -
CDR3: CASSSGGVTNTGELFF
DNA: TGTGCCAGCTCTTCAGGGGGGGTGACGAACACCGGGGAGCTGTTTTTT

J: TRBJ2-6
V: TRBV5-1
size: many
D: -
CDR3: CASKLTVVSSGANVLTF
DNA: TGCGCCAGCAAATTGACAGTCGTTTCCTCTGGGGCCAACGTCCTGACTTTC

J: TRBJ1-2
V: TRBV20-1
size: many
D: -
CDR3: CSARVGATPTYGYTF
DNA: TGCAGTGCTAGAGTGGGGGCCACCCCCACCTATGGCTACACCTTC

J: TRBJ2-3
V: TRBV19
size: many
D: -
CDR3: CASIGGGDTQYF
DNA: TGTGCCAGTATAGGGGGAGGAGATACGCAGTATTTT

J: TRBJ2-2
V: TRBV7-2
size: -
D: -
CDR3: CASSLGGRVSGELLF
DNA: TGTGCCAGCAGCTTAGGAGGCAGGGTTTCCGGGGAGCTGCTTTTT

J: TRBJ1-2
V: TRBV20-1
size: -
D: -
CDR3: CSARNRESVRGYTF
DNA: TGCAGTGCTAGAAACAGGGAGAGCGTGAGAGGCTACACCTTC

J: TRBJ2-5
V: TRBV7-2
size: many
D: -
CDR3: CASSLQQGGETQYF
DNA: TGTGCCAGCAGCTTACAACAGGGAGGAGAGACCCAGTACTTC

J: TRBJ1-6
V: TRBV19
size: many
D: -
CDR3: CASRLGTNHNSPLHF
DNA: TGTGCCAGTAGGCTCGGGACGAACCATAATTCACCCCTCCACTTT

J: TRBJ1-1
V: TRBV7-9
size: -
D: -
CDR3: CASSLGETKAFF
DNA: TGTGCCAGCAGCTTAGGGGAAACTAAAGCTTTCTTT

J: TRBJ2-1
V: TRBV7-8
size: once
D: TRBD2
CDR3: CASSRLAGVHNEQFF
DNA: TGTGCCAGCAGCCGACTAGCGGGGGTACACAATGAGCAGTTCTTC

J: TRBJ2-1
V: TRBV6-6
size: few
D: TRBD2
CDR3: CASSHSGLAGGRNEQFF
DNA: TGTGCCAGCAGTCACTCGGGACTAGCGGGGGGGCGCAATGAGCAGTTCTTC

J: TRBJ1-1
V: TRBV20-1
size: many
D: TRBD1
CDR3: CSARGQGGISAFF
DNA: TGCAGTGCTAGAGGGCAGGGGGGGATCTCCGCTTTCTTT

J: TRBJ2-1
V: TRBV11-3
size: many
D: -
CDR3: CASSSRDTGYNEQFF
DNA: TGTGCCAGCAGCTCCCGGGACACGGGCTACAATGAGCAGTTCTTC

J: TRBJ2-2
V: TRBV24-1
size: many
D: -
CDR3: CATSDPTGKNGELFF
DNA: TGTGCCACCAGTGATCCCACAGGGAAGAACGGGGAGCTGTTTTTT

J: TRBJ2-5
V: TRBV27
size: -
D: -
CDR3: CASSLSAGGGGETQYF
DNA: TGTGCCAGCAGTTTATCGGCAGGGGGGGGAGGAGAGACCCAGTACTTC

J: TRBJ2-3
V: TRBV18
size: many
D: -
CDR3: CASSPRGIHEAYF
DNA: TGTGCCAGCTCACCACGAGGAATACACGAGGCGTATTTT

J: TRBJ1-6
V: TRBV7-8
size: once
D: -
CDR3: CASSLGSGSPLHF
DNA: TGTGCCAGCAGCTTAGGGTCTGGGTCACCCCTCCACTTT

J: TRBJ1-5
V: TRBV12-3/TRBV12-4
size: many
D: -
CDR3: CASSLNWGGSQPQHF
DNA: TGTGCCAGCAGTTTGAATTGGGGGGGCAGTCAGCCCCAGCATTTT

J: TRBJ1-5
V: TRBV6-5
size: many
D: -
CDR3: CASSGSRDQPQHF
DNA: TGTGCCAGCAGTGGCAGCAGAGATCAGCCCCAGCATTTT

J: TRBJ2-3
V: TRBV13
size: many
D: -
CDR3: CASSKLATDTQYF
DNA: TGTGCCAGCAGCAAATTGGCCACAGATACGCAGTATTTT

J: TRBJ1-4
V: TRBV27
size: many
D: -
CDR3: CASSLGRLTNEKLFF
DNA: TGTGCCAGCAGTTTGGGCAGGTTGACTAATGAAAAACTGTTTTTT

J: TRBJ2-1
V: TRBV7-8
size: many
D: -
CDR3: CASSLEGSLHNEQFF
DNA: TGTGCCAGCAGCTTAGAGGGGAGTCTGCACAATGAGCAGTTCTTC

J: TRBJ2-3
V: TRBV18
size: few
D: -
CDR3: CASSLATYPTDTQYF
DNA: TGTGCCAGCTCCCTAGCGACATACCCCACAGATACGCAGTATTTT